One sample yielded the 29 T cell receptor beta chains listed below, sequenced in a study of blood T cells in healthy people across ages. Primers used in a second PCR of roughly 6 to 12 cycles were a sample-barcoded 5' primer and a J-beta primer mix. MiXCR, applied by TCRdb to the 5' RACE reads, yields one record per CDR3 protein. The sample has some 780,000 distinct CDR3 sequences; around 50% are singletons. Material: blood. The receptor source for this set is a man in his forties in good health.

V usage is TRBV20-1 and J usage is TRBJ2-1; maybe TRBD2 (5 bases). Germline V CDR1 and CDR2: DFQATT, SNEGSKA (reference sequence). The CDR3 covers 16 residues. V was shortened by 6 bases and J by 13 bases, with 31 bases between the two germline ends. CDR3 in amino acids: CSANAPGEGTQETQFF. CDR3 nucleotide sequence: TGCAGTGCCAACGCTCCCGGAGAGGGCACTCAAGAGACCCAGTTCTTC.

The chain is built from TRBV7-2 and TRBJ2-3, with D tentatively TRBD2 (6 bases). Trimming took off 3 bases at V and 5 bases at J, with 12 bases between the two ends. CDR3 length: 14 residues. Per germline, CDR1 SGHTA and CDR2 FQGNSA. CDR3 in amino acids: CASSFQGGRDTQYF. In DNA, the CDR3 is TGTGCCAGCAGCTTCCAGGGAGGCAGAGATACGCAGTATTTT.

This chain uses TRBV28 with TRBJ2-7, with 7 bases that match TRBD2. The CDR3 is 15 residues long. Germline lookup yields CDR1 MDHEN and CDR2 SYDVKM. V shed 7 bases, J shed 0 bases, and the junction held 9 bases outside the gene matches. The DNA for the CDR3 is TGTGCCAGCAATGGGGGGGGGAGGAGCTCCTACGAGCAGTACTTC. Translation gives CASNGGGRSSYEQYF.

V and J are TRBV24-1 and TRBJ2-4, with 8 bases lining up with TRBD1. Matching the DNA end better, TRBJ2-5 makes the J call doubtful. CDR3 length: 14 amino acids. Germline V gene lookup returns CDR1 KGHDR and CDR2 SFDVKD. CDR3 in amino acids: CATSDGQGQETQYF. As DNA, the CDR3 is TGTGCCACCAGTGATGGACAGGGACAAGAGACCCAGTACTTC.

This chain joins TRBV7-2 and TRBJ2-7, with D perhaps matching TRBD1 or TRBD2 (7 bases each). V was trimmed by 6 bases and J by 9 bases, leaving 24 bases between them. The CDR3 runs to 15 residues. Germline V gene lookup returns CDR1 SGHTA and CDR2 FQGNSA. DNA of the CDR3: TGTGCCAGCAGGCCAGGGGGGGCCACAATTAACGGGCAGTACTTC. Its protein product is CASRPGGATINGQYF. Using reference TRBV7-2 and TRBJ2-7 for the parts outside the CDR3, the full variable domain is GAGVSQSPSNKVTEKGKDVELRCDPISGHTALYWYRQSLGQGLEFLIYFQGNSAPDKSGLPSDRFSAERTGGSVSTLTIQRTQQEDSAVYLCASRPGGATINGQYFGPGTRLTVT.

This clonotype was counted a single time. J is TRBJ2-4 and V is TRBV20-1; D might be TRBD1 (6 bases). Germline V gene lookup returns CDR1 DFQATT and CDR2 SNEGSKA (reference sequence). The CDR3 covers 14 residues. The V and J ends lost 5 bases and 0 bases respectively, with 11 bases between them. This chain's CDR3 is CSAHRQVAKNIQYF. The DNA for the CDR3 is TGCAGTGCTCACCGACAGGTAGCCAAAAACATTCAGTACTTC.

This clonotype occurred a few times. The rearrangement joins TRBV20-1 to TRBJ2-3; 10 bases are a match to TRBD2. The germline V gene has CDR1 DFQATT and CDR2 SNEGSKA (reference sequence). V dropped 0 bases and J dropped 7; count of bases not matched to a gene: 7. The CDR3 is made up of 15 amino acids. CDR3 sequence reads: CSARDLSGGENTQYF. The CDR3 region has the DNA TGCAGTGCTAGAGATCTCAGCGGGGGGGAGAATACGCAGTATTTT.

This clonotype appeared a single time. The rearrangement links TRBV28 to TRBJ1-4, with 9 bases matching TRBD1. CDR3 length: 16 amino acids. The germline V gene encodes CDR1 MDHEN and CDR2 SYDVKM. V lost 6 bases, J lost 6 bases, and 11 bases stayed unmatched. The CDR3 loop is CASRRPGQGRHEKLFF. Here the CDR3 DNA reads TGTGCCAGCAGACGCCCGGGACAGGGAAGGCATGAAAAACTGTTTTTT.

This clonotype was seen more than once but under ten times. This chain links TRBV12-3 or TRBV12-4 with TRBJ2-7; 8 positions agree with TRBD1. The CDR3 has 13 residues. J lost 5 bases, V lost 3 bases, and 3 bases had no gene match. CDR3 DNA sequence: TGTGCCAGCAGTTTGCTGACAGGGGACGAGCAGTACTTC. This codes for CASSLLTGDEQYF.

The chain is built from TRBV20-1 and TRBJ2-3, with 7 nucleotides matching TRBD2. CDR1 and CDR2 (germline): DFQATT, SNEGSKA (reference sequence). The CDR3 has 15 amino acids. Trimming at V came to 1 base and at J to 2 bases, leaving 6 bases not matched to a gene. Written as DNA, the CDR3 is TGCAGTGCTAGAGGTGGGACTAACAACACAGATACGCAGTATTTT. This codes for CSARGGTNNTDTQYF.

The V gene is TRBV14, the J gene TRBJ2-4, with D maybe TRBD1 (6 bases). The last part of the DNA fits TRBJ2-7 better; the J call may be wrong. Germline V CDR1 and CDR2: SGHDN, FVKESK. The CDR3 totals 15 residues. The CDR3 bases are TGTGCCAGCAGCTTCAGGGGAGTTGGGCGCTACGAGCAGTACTTC. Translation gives CASSFRGVGRYEQYF.

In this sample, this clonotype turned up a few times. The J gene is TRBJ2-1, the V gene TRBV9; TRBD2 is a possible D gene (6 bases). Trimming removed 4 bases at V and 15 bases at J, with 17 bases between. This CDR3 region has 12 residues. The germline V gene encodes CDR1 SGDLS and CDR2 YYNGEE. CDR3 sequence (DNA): TGTGCCAGCAGCTTTCGGCGGGGCCTCCTGTTCTTC. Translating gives CASSFRRGLLFF.

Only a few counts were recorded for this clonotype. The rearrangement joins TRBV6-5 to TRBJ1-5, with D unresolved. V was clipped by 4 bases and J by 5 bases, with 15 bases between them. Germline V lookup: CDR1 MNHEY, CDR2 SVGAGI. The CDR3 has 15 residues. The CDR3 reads CASSSAGTDDQPQHF. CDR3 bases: TGTGCCAGCAGTTCCGCGGGCACGGACGATCAGCCCCAGCATTTT.

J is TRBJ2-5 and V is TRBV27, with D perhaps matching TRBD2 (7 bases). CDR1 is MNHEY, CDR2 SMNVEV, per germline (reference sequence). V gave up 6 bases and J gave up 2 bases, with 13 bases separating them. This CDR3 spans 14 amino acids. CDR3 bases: TGTGCCAGCAGACGCGGGGGCGTACAAGAGACCCAGTACTTC. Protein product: CASRRGGVQETQYF.

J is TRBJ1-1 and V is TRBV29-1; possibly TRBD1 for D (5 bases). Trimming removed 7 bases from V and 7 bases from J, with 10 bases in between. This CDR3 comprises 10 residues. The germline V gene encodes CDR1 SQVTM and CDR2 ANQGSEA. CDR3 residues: CSGTDSEAFF. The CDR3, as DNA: TGCAGCGGGACCGACAGTGAAGCTTTCTTT.

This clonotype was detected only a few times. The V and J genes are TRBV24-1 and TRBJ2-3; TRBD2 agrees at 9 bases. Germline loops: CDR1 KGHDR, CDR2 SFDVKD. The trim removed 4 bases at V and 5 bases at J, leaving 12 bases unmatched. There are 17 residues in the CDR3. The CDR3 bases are TGTGCCACCAGTGACCCGCTGGGACCTAGCGGGAAAGATACGCAGTATTTT. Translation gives CATSDPLGPSGKDTQYF.

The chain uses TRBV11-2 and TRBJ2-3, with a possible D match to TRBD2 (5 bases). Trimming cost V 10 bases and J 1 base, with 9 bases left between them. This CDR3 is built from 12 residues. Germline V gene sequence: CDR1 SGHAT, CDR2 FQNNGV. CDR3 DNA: TGTGCCACCGGGCGGGGCACAGATACGCAGTATTTT. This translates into CATGRGTDTQYF.

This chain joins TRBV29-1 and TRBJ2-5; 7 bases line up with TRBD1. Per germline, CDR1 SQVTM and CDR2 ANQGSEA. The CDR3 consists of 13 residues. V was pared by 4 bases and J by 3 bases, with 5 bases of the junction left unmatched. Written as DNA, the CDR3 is TGCAGCGTTGGTACAGGGGAAAAAGAGACCCAGTACTTC. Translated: CSVGTGEKETQYF.

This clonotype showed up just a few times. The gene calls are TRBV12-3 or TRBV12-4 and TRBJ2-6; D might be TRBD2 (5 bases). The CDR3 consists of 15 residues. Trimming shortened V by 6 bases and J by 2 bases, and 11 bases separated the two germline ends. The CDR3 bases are TGTGCCAGCAGAGTCGGGATCGCTGGGGCCAACGTCCTGACTTTC. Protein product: CASRVGIAGANVLTF.

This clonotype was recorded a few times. CDR3 sequence reads: CASSRDRDSVYEQYF. The CDR3 DNA is TGTGCCAGCAGCCGGGACCGGGACAGTGTCTACGAGCAGTACTTC. This chain links TRBV7-2 with TRBJ2-4; TRBD1 matches at 7 bases. The end of the DNA is better explained by TRBJ2-7, so the J call may be wrong. Germline V gene data show CDR1 as SGHTA and CDR2 as FQGNSA. The CDR3 loop spans 15 amino acids.

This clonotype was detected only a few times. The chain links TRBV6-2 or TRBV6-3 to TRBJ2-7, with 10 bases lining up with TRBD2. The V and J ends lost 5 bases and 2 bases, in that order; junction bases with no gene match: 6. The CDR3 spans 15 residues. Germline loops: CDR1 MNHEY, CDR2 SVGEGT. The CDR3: CASSHRTSGAYEQYF. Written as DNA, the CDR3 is TGTGCCAGCAGTCACCGGACTAGCGGCGCCTACGAGCAGTACTTC.

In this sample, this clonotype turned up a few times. CDR3 sequence reads: CASSPAAQYF. The DNA for the CDR3 is TGTGCCAGCAGCCCCGCGGCCCAGTACTTC. V and J are TRBV7-9 and TRBJ2-7; D gene ambiguous. Germline V gives CDR1 SEHNR, CDR2 FQNEAQ (reference sequence). Trimming removed 5 bases from V and 10 bases from J, with 9 bases in between. There are 10 residues in the CDR3. Full variable domain (outside the CDR3, taken from reference TRBV7-9 and TRBJ2-7): DTGVSQNPRHKITKRGQNVTFRCDPISEHNRLYWYRQTLGQGPEFLTYFQNEAQLEKSRLLSDRFSAERPKGSFSTLEIQRTEQGDSAMYLCASSPAAQYFGPGTRLTVT.

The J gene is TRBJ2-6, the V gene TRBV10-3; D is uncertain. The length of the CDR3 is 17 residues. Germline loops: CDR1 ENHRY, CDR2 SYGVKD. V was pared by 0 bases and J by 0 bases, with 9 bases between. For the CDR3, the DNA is TGTGCCATCAGTGAGTCTGGACCTTTCTCTGGGGCCAACGTCCTGACTTTC. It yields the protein CAISESGPFSGANVLTF.

This CDR3 is CASRHGENIQYF. The CDR3 bases are TGTGCCAGCAGGCACGGAGAAAACATTCAGTACTTC. The chain uses TRBV28 and TRBJ2-4; no clear D gene. The CDR3 has 12 amino acids. Germline lookup yields CDR1 MDHEN and CDR2 SYDVKM. V lost 6 bases, J lost 5 bases, and 8 bases lay in between.

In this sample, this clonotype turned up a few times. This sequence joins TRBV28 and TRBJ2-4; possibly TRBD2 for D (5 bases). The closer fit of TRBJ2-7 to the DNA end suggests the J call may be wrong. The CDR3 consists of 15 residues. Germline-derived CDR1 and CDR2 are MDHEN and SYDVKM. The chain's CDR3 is CASSSIGLATYEQYF. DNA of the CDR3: TGTGCCAGCAGCTCAATTGGACTGGCGACCTACGAGCAGTACTTC.

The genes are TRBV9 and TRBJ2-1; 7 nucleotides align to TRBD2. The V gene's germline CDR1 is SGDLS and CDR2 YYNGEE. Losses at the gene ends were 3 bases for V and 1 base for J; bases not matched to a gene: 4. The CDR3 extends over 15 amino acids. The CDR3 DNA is TGTGCCAGCAGCGGTTCGGGACTATCCTACAATGAGCAGTTCTTC. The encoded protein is CASSGSGLSYNEQFF.

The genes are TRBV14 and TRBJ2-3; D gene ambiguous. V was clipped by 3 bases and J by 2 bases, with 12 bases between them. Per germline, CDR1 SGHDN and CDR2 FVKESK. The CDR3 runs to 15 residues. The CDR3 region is CASSHIGQVTDTQYF. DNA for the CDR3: TGTGCCAGCAGCCATATCGGGCAGGTCACAGATACGCAGTATTTT.

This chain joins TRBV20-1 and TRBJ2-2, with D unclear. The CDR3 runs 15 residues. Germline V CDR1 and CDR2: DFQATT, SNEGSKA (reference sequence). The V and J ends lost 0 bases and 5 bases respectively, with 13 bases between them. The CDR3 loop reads CSAREYSLRTGELFF. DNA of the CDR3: TGCAGTGCTAGAGAATATAGTCTGAGGACCGGGGAGCTGTTTTTT.

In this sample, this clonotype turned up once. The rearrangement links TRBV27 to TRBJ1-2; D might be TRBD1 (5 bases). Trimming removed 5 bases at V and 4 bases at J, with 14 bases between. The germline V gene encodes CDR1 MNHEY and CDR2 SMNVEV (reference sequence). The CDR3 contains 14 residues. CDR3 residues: CASSVRGGIYGYTF. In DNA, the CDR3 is TGTGCCAGCAGTGTCCGCGGGGGGATCTATGGCTACACCTTC.